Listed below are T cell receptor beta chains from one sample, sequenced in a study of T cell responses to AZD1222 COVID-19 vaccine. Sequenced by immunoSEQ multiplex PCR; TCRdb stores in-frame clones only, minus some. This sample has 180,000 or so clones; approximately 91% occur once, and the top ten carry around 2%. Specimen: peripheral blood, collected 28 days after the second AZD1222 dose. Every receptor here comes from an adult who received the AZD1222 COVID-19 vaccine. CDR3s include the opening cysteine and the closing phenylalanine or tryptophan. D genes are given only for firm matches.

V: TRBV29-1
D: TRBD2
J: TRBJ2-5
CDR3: CSVKVAGLTAQYF

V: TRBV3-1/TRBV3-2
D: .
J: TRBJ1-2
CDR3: CASSQGRVSGYTF

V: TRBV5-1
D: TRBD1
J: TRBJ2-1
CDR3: CASSLAVGQGRNEQFF

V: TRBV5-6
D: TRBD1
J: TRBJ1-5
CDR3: CASSLGSGQGQPQHF

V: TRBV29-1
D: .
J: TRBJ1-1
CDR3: CSVVDGGSTEAFF

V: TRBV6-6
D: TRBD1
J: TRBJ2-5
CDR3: CASSYSDRGGETQYF

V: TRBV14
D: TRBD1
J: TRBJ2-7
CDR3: CASSRTPGGEQYF

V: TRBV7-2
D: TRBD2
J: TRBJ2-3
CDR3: CASRAGAGGFTDTQYF

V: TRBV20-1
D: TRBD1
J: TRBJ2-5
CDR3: CSASNRGSETQYF

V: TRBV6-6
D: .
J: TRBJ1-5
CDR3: CAGGTQPQHF

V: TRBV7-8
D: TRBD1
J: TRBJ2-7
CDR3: CASSLASGGHEQYF

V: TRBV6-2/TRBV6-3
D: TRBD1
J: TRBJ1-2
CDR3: CASSYFTGTGGRGYTF

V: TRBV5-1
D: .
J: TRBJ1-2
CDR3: CASSLAGGNYGYTF

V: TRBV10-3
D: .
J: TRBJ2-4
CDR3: CAISDIAGKNIQYF

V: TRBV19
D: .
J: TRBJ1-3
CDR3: CASSWTGSGNTIYF

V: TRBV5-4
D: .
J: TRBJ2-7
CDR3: CASSPFGRGSREQYF

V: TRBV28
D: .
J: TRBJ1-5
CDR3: CASSHYLVGPQHF

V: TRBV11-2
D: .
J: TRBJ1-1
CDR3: CASSLDEAWGGTEAFF

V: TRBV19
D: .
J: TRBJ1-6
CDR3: CASRALDSRETYNSPLHF

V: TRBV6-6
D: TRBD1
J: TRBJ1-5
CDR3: CASSRQDRGRNQPQHF

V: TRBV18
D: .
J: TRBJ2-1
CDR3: CASSLQDLRGVEQFF

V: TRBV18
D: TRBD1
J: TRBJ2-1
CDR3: CASSQWQGVVEQFF

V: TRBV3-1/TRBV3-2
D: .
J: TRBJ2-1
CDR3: CASSQAPSVVDEQFF

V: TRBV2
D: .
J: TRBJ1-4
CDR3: CASTNQGKGEKLFF

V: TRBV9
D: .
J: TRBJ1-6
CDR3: CASSEGYDYNSPLHF

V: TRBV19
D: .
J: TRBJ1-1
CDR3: CASSPKNTEAFF

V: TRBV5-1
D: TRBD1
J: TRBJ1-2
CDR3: CASSGQGADYGYTF

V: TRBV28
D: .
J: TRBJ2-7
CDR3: CASSSQGLKNEQYF

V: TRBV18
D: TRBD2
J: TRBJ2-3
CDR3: CASSRLAGAGVADTQYF

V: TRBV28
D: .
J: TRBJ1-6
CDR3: CTNSPLHF

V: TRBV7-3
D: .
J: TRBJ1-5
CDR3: CASSNGGYQPQHF

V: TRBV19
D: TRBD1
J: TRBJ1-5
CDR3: CASSITWATGLIQPQHF

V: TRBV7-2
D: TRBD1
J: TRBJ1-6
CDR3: CASSTWTGNNSPLHF

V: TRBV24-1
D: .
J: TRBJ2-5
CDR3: CATSESTQGTQYF

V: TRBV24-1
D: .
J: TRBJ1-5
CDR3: CATSDPTVGGQPQHF

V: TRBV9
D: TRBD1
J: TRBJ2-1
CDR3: CASSPTGDNGNEQFF

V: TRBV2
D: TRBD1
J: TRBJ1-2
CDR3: CASSEQGAINYGYTF

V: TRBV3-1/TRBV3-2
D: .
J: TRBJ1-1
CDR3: CASSQDRGRGNTEAFF

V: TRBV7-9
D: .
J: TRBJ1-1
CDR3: CASSLYRETEAFF

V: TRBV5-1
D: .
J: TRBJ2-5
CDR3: CASSSAPGEETQYF